This T cell receptor (beta chain) was documented in a study of blood T cell repertoires in COVID-19. Study information: Donors in the United States, Italy and Spain gave samples during acute or convalescent COVID-19. Nucleic acid was either cDNA or gDNA, and it came from T cells, B-cell-depleted T cells, or PBMCs.

CDR3 length: 14 amino acids. V lost 6 bases to trimming and J lost 10 bases, with 18 bases between them. Per the germline V gene, CDR1 is MDHEN and CDR2 is SYDVKM. As handled by the study authors: The assay estimated nucleated cells by amplifying reference gene primers. TCRdb's copy holds only in-frame clones and misses some; the assay was immunoSEQ multiplex PCR. The D gene and trimming were derived from the DNA, and the V and J assignments and clone size from that table. This table has tens of thousands of clones, roughly 82% appearing once. The TCR was taken from a man aged 45-60 years with active or convalescent COVID-19. The genes are TRBV28 and TRBJ1-4; D might be TRBD1 (5 bases). The source material was peripheral blood. The CDR3 nucleotides are TGTGCCAGCAGCCACGACAGCTCTAAAGGAAAACTGTTTTTT. This codes for CASSHDSSKGKLFF.